Listed below are T cell receptor beta chains from one sample, sequenced in a study of blood T cell repertoires in COVID-19. Clones were sequenced by immunoSEQ multiplex PCR, and TCRdb holds only the in-frame ones, with some missing. The table lists fewer than 35,000 clones, about 89% of them singletons, with 4% to 5.5% in the top ten. Sequenced sample: peripheral blood. The source of these receptors is a man in his 70s with active COVID-19. The CDR3 runs from the conserved cysteine through the conserved F or W. Fields, in order: J gene, V gene, D gene, clone size, CDR3 DNA, CDR3 protein. D genes are given only for firm matches. Not every row has a clone size; where given, it reads once, few, many or a size class.

j_gene: TRBJ2-7
v_gene: TRBV7-8
d_gene: .
abundance: .
CDR3nt: TGTGCCAGCAGCTTAGGGAGGGGCGAGCAGTACTTC
CDR3aa: CASSLGRGEQYF

j_gene: TRBJ1-4
v_gene: TRBV20-1
d_gene: .
abundance: .
CDR3nt: TGCAGTGCTAGTCGGGGGGGCCCCAATGAAAAACTGTTTTTT
CDR3aa: CSASRGGPNEKLFF

j_gene: TRBJ2-1
v_gene: TRBV7-9
d_gene: TRBD2
abundance: .
CDR3nt: TGTGCCAGCAGCCCCGGGGGGGCCGTCTTCAATGAGCAGTTCTTC
CDR3aa: CASSPGGAVFNEQFF

j_gene: TRBJ2-7
v_gene: TRBV4-3
d_gene: .
abundance: .
CDR3nt: TGCGCCAGCAGCCAGTCCCAAGGGGTGTACGAGCAGTACTTC
CDR3aa: CASSQSQGVYEQYF

j_gene: TRBJ1-1
v_gene: TRBV18
d_gene: TRBD1
abundance: .
CDR3nt: TGTGCCAGCTCACCAGGGACAGGGAATCAAGCTTTCTTT
CDR3aa: CASSPGTGNQAFF

j_gene: TRBJ1-4
v_gene: TRBV5-1
d_gene: TRBD1
abundance: .
CDR3nt: TGCGCCAGCAAGCGGACAGGGCGGGATGAAAAACTGTTTTTT
CDR3aa: CASKRTGRDEKLFF

j_gene: TRBJ1-3
v_gene: TRBV5-6
d_gene: .
abundance: once
CDR3nt: TGTGCCAGCAGCTTGGCCGCGGTATCCGGAAACACCATATATTTT
CDR3aa: CASSLAAVSGNTIYF

j_gene: TRBJ1-1
v_gene: TRBV30
d_gene: .
abundance: .
CDR3nt: TGTGCCTGGAGTGGCGACAGACAGAACACTGAAGCTTTCTTT
CDR3aa: CAWSGDRQNTEAFF

j_gene: TRBJ1-2
v_gene: TRBV19
d_gene: TRBD1
abundance: .
CDR3nt: TGTGCCAGTAGTCCGGGGGACAGGGGACTAATCTATGGCTACACCTTC
CDR3aa: CASSPGDRGLIYGYTF

j_gene: TRBJ1-1
v_gene: TRBV7-9
d_gene: TRBD1
abundance: .
CDR3nt: TGTGCCAGCAGCTTCAGTGGGGGACAGGGAGGCACTGAAGCTTTCTTT
CDR3aa: CASSFSGGQGGTEAFF

j_gene: TRBJ2-3
v_gene: TRBV2
d_gene: TRBD2
abundance: .
CDR3nt: TGTGCCAGTTTAGCGGGGGGGGCCTCTGATACGCAGTATTTT
CDR3aa: CASLAGGASDTQYF

j_gene: TRBJ2-7
v_gene: TRBV5-1
d_gene: .
abundance: few
CDR3nt: TGCGCCAGCCGACAGGATCGATACTACGAGCAGTACTTC
CDR3aa: CASRQDRYYEQYF

j_gene: TRBJ2-5
v_gene: TRBV25-1
d_gene: .
abundance: .
CDR3nt: TGTGCCAGCAGTCGAATAGGCAGGGACACCCAAGAGACCCAGTACTTC
CDR3aa: CASSRIGRDTQETQYF

j_gene: TRBJ2-7
v_gene: TRBV3-1/TRBV3-2
d_gene: TRBD2
abundance: .
CDR3nt: TGTGCCAGCAGCCTACCGTACAGCGGGGGCCACTTCTACGAGCAGTACTTC
CDR3aa: CASSLPYSGGHFYEQYF

j_gene: TRBJ1-3
v_gene: TRBV7-7
d_gene: .
abundance: once
CDR3nt: TGTGCTAGCAGCTACAGGGCGGGCTCTGGAAACACCATATATTTT
CDR3aa: CASSYRAGSGNTIYF

j_gene: TRBJ1-5
v_gene: TRBV19
d_gene: .
abundance: .
CDR3nt: TGTGCCAGTAGTATCGGGGGGTGGGATCAGCCCCAGCATTTT
CDR3aa: CASSIGGWDQPQHF

j_gene: TRBJ2-1
v_gene: TRBV5-1
d_gene: .
abundance: .
CDR3nt: TGCGCCAGCAGCTTGGGTCCCAGCGGAGCAAATGAGCAGTTCTTC
CDR3aa: CASSLGPSGANEQFF

j_gene: TRBJ1-5
v_gene: TRBV19
d_gene: TRBD1
abundance: .
CDR3nt: TGTGCCAGTAGTATGGGCCAGGGACAGGATAGCAATCAGCCCCAGCATTTT
CDR3aa: CASSMGQGQDSNQPQHF

j_gene: TRBJ2-2
v_gene: TRBV5-1
d_gene: TRBD2
abundance: .
CDR3nt: TGCGCCAGCAGCGCCGGGACTAGCGGCACCGGGGAGCTGTTTTTT
CDR3aa: CASSAGTSGTGELFF